This T cell receptor (beta chain) was obtained from a study of blood T cell repertoires in COVID-19. Study-level information: The United States, Italy and Spain were the sources of the acute and convalescent COVID-19 samples. PBMCs, B-cell-depleted T cells, or T cells provided the cDNA or gDNA that made up the material.

Study processing details: Using reference gene primer amplification, nucleated cell counts were estimated. Only in-frame clones appear in the TCRdb table, and some are missing; sequencing was by immunoSEQ multiplex PCR. V and J calls plus clone size are reproduced from that table; the DNA served to infer D and trimming. The sample holds 55,000 to 65,000 clones; almost 80% are singletons and the top ten take roughly 3.2%. This CDR3 is built from 15 residues. Between the trimmed V and J ends, which lost 6 bases and 0 bases, there was a span of 15 bases. Sequencing was performed on peripheral blood. This receptor was taken from a man in his fifties or sixties with acute or convalescent COVID-19. The gene calls are TRBV5-3 and TRBJ1-1; D uncertain. TRBV5-3 counts as an open reading frame of uncertain function. CDR3 sequence: CARKSPPGMNTEAFF. DNA for the CDR3: TGTGCCAGAAAATCCCCTCCAGGCATGAACACTGAAGCTTTCTTT.